The 29 T cell receptor beta chains listed next were all sequenced from one sample in a study of response to subunit inactivated influenza vaccine (dated by TCRdb to the late 2010s). The library came from RT-PCR. The data were produced on an Illumina HiSeq 2500. TCRdb reran the public reads through fastp at Q25 and MiXCR, keeping productive beta chains. Rows are combined by CDR3 protein, so each entry shows the most common genes and DNA. This sample gives about 520,000 distinct CDR3 sequences in total; approximately 7.7% of them show up just once. Of the sample, about 12% is held by the ten largest clones. Sequenced material: PBMCs from blood, taken around 25 months after vaccination. Receptors were obtained from a man between 45 and 75 years old who received an inactivated influenza vaccine. Donor details come from another sample of the same person, matched by shared clones.

The table lists this clonotype with a few counts. For the CDR3, the DNA is TGTGCCAGCAGTCTTAGCGGGAGTTTCGAGCAGTACTTC. Translating gives CASSLSGSFEQYF. The rearrangement links TRBV12-3 or TRBV12-4 to TRBJ2-7; TRBD2 aligns across 9 bases. V trimming: 5 bases; J trimming: 6 bases; junction bases outside the gene matches: 5. This CDR3 is built from 13 residues.

This clonotype was seen a handful of times. The chain carries TRBV5-1 and TRBJ1-3, with 7 bases that match TRBD1. The CDR3 covers 16 residues. CDR1 and CDR2 from the germline V gene are SGHRS and YFSETQ. J lost 0 bases, V lost 2 bases, and 5 bases had no gene match. The CDR3 bases are TGCGCCAGCAGCTTTGGTACAGGGGACTCTGGAAACACCATATATTTT. This gives the protein CASSFGTGDSGNTIYF.

The V and J genes are TRBV7-9 and TRBJ2-1; 7 bases fit TRBD2. CDR1 is SEHNR and CDR2 is FQNEAQ in the germline V gene (reference sequence). V was clipped by 5 bases and J by 7 bases; unmatched bases: 5. The CDR3 is 13 residues long. This CDR3 reads CASSGTTRNEQFF. The CDR3 DNA sequence: TGTGCCAGCAGCGGGACTACTAGAAATGAGCAGTTCTTC.

A few counts support this clonotype. This chain joins TRBV5-1 and TRBJ1-2; TRBD1 agrees at 9 bases. CDR3 size: 16 residues. Per the germline V gene, CDR1 is SGHRS and CDR2 is YFSETQ. V shed 3 bases, J shed 0 bases, and the junction held 6 bases outside the gene matches. CDR3 coding DNA: TGCGCCAGCAGCTACAGGGGGCCAATTGCTAACTATGGCTACACCTTC. Its protein is CASSYRGPIANYGYTF.

This clonotype was seen a few times. The rearrangement links TRBV7-6 to TRBJ2-7; TRBD2 matches at 14 bases. CDR1 and CDR2 from the germline V gene are SGHVS and FNYEAQ. The trim removed 2 bases at V and 3 bases at J, leaving 3 bases unmatched. This CDR3 contains 16 residues. CDR3 DNA: TGTGCCAGCAGCTTATGGGGACTAGCGGGAGACTACGAGCAGTACTTC. Amino acid sequence: CASSLWGLAGDYEQYF.

The genes are TRBV12-3 or TRBV12-4 and TRBJ2-3, with 10 nucleotides matching TRBD2. The CDR3 contains 16 residues. With V trimmed by 6 bases and J by 2 bases, 8 bases remained unmatched. CDR3 DNA: TGTGCCAGCAGCATGAGGACTAGCGGTTCCACAGATACGCAGTATTTT. Its translation: CASSMRTSGSTDTQYF.

This clonotype was seen only a few times. This chain links TRBV7-2 with TRBJ1-4; possibly TRBD1 for D (6 bases). CDR3 length equals 16 residues. CDR1 is SGHTA and CDR2 is FQGNSA in the germline V gene. Deletions cut 5 bases from V and 0 bases from J, with 13 bases between. The CDR3 bases are TGTGCCAGCAGCCCTAGCAGGGGCGCAACTAATGAAAAACTGTTTTTT. Translating gives CASSPSRGATNEKLFF.

This clonotype was seen more than once but under ten times. The chain links TRBV28 to TRBJ2-1; the match to TRBD1 covers 8 bases. V was clipped by 7 bases and J by 6 bases; unmatched bases: 8. Germline CDR1 and CDR2: MDHEN and SYDVKM. The CDR3 is made up of 14 amino acids. CDR3 amino acids: CASIVQGQANEQFF. The CDR3 DNA sequence: TGTGCCAGCATCGTACAGGGACAGGCCAATGAGCAGTTCTTC.

This clonotype was recorded a few times. The chain employs TRBV27 and TRBJ2-7; TRBD2 agrees at 11 bases. The germline CDR1 and CDR2 sequences are MNHEY and SMNVEV (reference sequence). J lost 2 bases, V lost 5 bases, and 8 bases had no gene match. CDR3 length equals 16 residues. This chain's CDR3 is CASSPRLAGNPYEQYF. The CDR3 DNA sequence: TGTGCCAGCAGTCCGAGACTAGCGGGAAACCCCTACGAGCAGTACTTC.

Details on this clonotype: One end of the junction does not line up with germline, which may come from a read error. This chain joins TRBV20-1 and TRBJ2-7; 12 bases are a match to TRBD1. Germline CDR1 is DFQATT and CDR2 is SNEGSKA (reference sequence). The CDR3 covers 14 residues. The CDR3 nucleotides read TGCAGTGCTAGAAAACCGGGACAGGGGGCCGAGCTGTACTTC. Protein sequence: CSARKPGQGAELYF.

This clonotype appeared a few times. The chain has TRBV15 and TRBJ2-3, with D possibly being TRBD2 (6 bases). This CDR3 contains 16 residues. V lost 3 bases and J 2 bases, leaving 15 bases between the germline ends. CDR1 and CDR2 from the germline V gene are LNHNV and YYDKDF (reference sequence). The CDR3 loop reads CATSSLRGRNTDTQYF. The CDR3 DNA reads as TGTGCCACCAGCAGTTTGCGGGGCCGTAACACAGATACGCAGTATTTT.

In its sample, this clonotype was seen many times. The gene calls are TRBV14 and TRBJ2-3; D is ambiguous. CDR1 and CDR2 (germline): SGHDN, FVKESK. There are 15 residues in the CDR3. V was clipped by 3 bases and J by 3 bases, with 13 bases between them. The CDR3 is CASSQSQRRTDTQYF. As DNA, the CDR3 is TGTGCCAGCAGCCAGTCTCAACGCCGAACAGATACGCAGTATTTT.

The gene calls are TRBV18 and TRBJ2-1; no clear D. V lost 6 bases and J lost 7, with 10 bases in between. This CDR3 is 12 amino acids long. CDR1 KGHSH and CDR2 LQKENI come from the germline V gene. The CDR3: CASSILSNEQFF. In nucleotides, the CDR3 is TGTGCCAGCTCCATCCTCTCGAATGAGCAGTTCTTC.

There are a few counts of this clonotype. This chain connects TRBV15 to TRBJ2-1; D is undetermined. The CDR3 has 16 amino acids. Trimming removed 0 bases at V and 3 bases at J, with 12 bases between. Germline V gene data show CDR1 as LNHNV and CDR2 as YYDKDF (reference sequence). CDR3 DNA sequence: TGTGCCACCAGCAGAGATGGCGGAACCCACTACAATGAGCAGTTCTTC. This sequence encodes CATSRDGGTHYNEQFF.

This clonotype was recorded at least ten times. This rearrangement joins TRBV20-1 to TRBJ1-2; D is possibly TRBD1 (6 bases). The CDR3 covers 11 residues. The V gene lost 5 bases and the J gene lost 9 bases, with 13 bases spanning the gap. Germline CDR1 and CDR2: DFQATT and SNEGSKA (reference sequence). CDR3 sequence (DNA): TGCAGTGCTTCGGACCGGGACAGCTACACCTTC. This gives the protein CSASDRDSYTF.

There are many counts of this clonotype. This rearrangement joins TRBV11-2 to TRBJ2-3; D unclear. V was trimmed by 5 bases and J by 0 bases, leaving 21 bases between them. The CDR3 is 18 amino acids. Germline V lookup: CDR1 SGHAT, CDR2 FQNNGV. The CDR3 bases are TGTGCCAGCAGCGGCACCCCCTCCCCGTATCGGAGCACAGATACGCAGTATTTT. Translating gives CASSGTPSPYRSTDTQYF.

This chain uses TRBV7-9 with TRBJ1-5; D is unclear. Germline V gene sequence: CDR1 SEHNR, CDR2 FQNEAQ (reference sequence). This CDR3 is built from 14 residues. Trimming left V 5 bases short and J 0 bases short, with 8 bases between. The CDR3, as DNA: TGTGCCAGCAGCCCCTACTATAGCAATCAGCCCCAGCATTTT. It yields the protein CASSPYYSNQPQHF.

This clonotype has just a few counts. V usage is TRBV7-3 and J usage is TRBJ2-7; 7 positions agree with TRBD1. The V and J ends lost 2 bases and 4 bases, in that order; junction bases with no gene match: 8. The CDR3 is 15 amino acids. CDR1 is SGHTA and CDR2 is FQGTGA in the germline V gene. The CDR3 nucleotides read TGTGCCAGCAGCTTACAGACAGGGCGTGGGTACGAGCAGTACTTC. Amino acids: CASSLQTGRGYEQYF.

This clonotype appeared many times. The V and J genes are TRBV7-2 and TRBJ2-7, with 7 bases that match TRBD2. V dropped 3 bases and J dropped 3; count of bases not matched to a gene: 2. In germline, CDR1 is SGHTA, CDR2 FQGNSA. CDR3 length equals 13 residues. The CDR3 coding sequence is TGTGCCAGCAGCTTCCGGACTAGCTACGAGCAGTACTTC. This sequence encodes CASSFRTSYEQYF.

In its sample, this clonotype was seen many times. The chain is built from TRBV20-1 and TRBJ2-1, with TRBD1 matching over 7 bases. The CDR3 contains 15 residues. V lost 6 bases to trimming and J lost 1 base; unmatched junction nucleotides: 9. CDR1 is DFQATT, CDR2 SNEGSKA, per germline (reference sequence). CDR3 coding DNA: TGCAGTGCACAGGGCGGCAGGGGGTCCTACAATGAGCAGTTCTTC. Translated: CSAQGGRGSYNEQFF.

This clonotype was picked up a small number of times. This chain connects TRBV27 to TRBJ2-7; either TRBD1 or TRBD2 may fit D (5 bases each). The V end lost 2 bases, the J end lost 3 bases, and 11 bases lay between the germline ends. Germline CDR1 MNHEY, CDR2 SMNVEV (reference sequence). The CDR3 has 14 residues. The CDR3 is CASSLPGRGYEQYF. The CDR3 DNA follows: TGTGCCAGCAGTTTACCAGGGAGAGGCTACGAGCAGTACTTC.

This clonotype was recorded only once. A read error is possible here, since a much larger clone lies one base away. The V call is TRBV20-1, the J call TRBJ2-3; 8 bases match TRBD2. The CDR3 consists of 13 residues. CDR1 and CDR2 from the germline V gene are DFQATT and SNEGSKA (reference sequence). This CDR3 reads CSAPTSGTETQYF. The CDR3 DNA is TGCAGTGCGCCTACTAGCGGCACAGAGACGCAGTATTTT.

Comments on this clonotype: The DNA is left out, because the CDR3 cannot be placed on it with certainty; the CDR3 is given as TCRdb lists it. The genes are TRBV29-1 and TRBJ2-1; the D call of TRBD1 is as the table states it, not checked on the DNA. Germline loops: CDR1 SQVTM, CDR2 ANQGSEA. Both ends counted, the CDR3 spans 17 residues. The chain's CDR3 is CSVVGQGALSNYNERFF.

This clonotype was counted once. The chain couples TRBV12-3 or TRBV12-4 to TRBJ2-5; 7 bases fit TRBD2. The CDR3 consists of 15 residues. Trimming cost V 3 bases and J 5 bases; bases outside gene matches: 9. CDR3 in amino acids: CASSFGAGVGETQYF. The CDR3 nucleotides are TGTGCCAGCAGTTTTGGCGCGGGGGTTGGGGAGACCCAGTACTTC.

A few counts support this clonotype. The chain is built from TRBV4-2 and TRBJ1-3, with 9 nucleotides matching TRBD1. The J segment lost 4 bases and the V segment lost 2 bases, leaving 3 bases of the junction unmatched. CDR3 length: 15 amino acids. Germline loops: CDR1 LGHNA, CDR2 YNFKEQ. CDR3 residues: CASSQSGQGGNTIYF. The CDR3 DNA is TGTGCCAGCAGCCAATCGGGACAGGGCGGAAACACCATATATTTT.

This clonotype was seen many times. The rearrangement links TRBV20-1 to TRBJ2-3; D not resolved. The CDR3 contains 12 residues. Germline V gene lookup returns CDR1 DFQATT and CDR2 SNEGSKA (reference sequence). V was shortened by 3 bases and J by 4 bases, with 8 bases between the two germline ends. CDR3 in DNA: TGCAGTGCTAGTAAGACCTCAGATACGCAGTATTTT. It yields the protein CSASKTSDTQYF.

This clonotype occurred many times. The chain has TRBV20-1 and TRBJ2-4; the match to TRBD2 covers 11 bases. This CDR3 has 13 amino acids. Per the germline V gene, CDR1 is DFQATT and CDR2 is SNEGSKA (reference sequence). Germline trimming cut 6 bases from V and 7 bases from J; bases unmatched to any gene: 5. The CDR3, as DNA: TGCAGTGCGCACCTAGCGGGAGGTAACATTCAGTACTTC. Residues: CSAHLAGGNIQYF.

This clonotype was recorded a few times. This sequence joins TRBV20-1 and TRBJ2-3, with a weak D call TRBD2 (5 bases). CDR1 and CDR2 (germline): DFQATT, SNEGSKA (reference sequence). The CDR3 has 14 amino acids. The V gene lost 2 bases and the J gene lost 2 bases, with 11 bases spanning the gap. CDR3 nucleotides: TGCAGTGCTAGAAAGCGGACCCTCACAGATACGCAGTATTTT. It codes for CSARKRTLTDTQYF.

The V gene is TRBV4-2, the J gene TRBJ2-3; D is ambiguous. Per the germline V gene, CDR1 is LGHNA and CDR2 is YNFKEQ. Deletions cut 4 bases from V and 6 bases from J, with 11 bases between. This CDR3 has 13 residues. The CDR3 protein is CASSPQEGDTQYF. The CDR3, as DNA: TGTGCCAGCAGCCCTCAGGAAGGGGATACGCAGTATTTT.